These 24 T cell receptor beta chains were sequenced from one sample in a study of CD8 T cells in ankylosing spondylitis. Each CDR3 protein is one row after TCRdb ran MiXCR on the 5' RACE reads. The sample contains 250,000 or so distinct CDR3 sequences, more than 15% of which appear only once. The sample taken for sequencing was blood, either unsorted or a sorted T cell fraction (not recorded which). The source of these receptors is a male donor with ankylosing spondylitis or in good health (not recorded which).

This clonotype was seen many times. This chain joins TRBV12-3 or TRBV12-4 and TRBJ2-7; no definite D call. The CDR3 length is 14 residues. Trimming shortened V by 0 bases and J by 3 bases, and 9 bases separated the two germline ends. CDR3 sequence: CASSLAGRVYEQYF. CDR3 coding DNA: TGTGCCAGCAGTTTAGCGGGCCGGGTCTACGAGCAGTACTTC.

The rearrangement joins TRBV27 to TRBJ2-1; 7 bases fit TRBD2. The V gene end was trimmed by 5 bases and the J gene end by 9 bases; junction bases not matched to a gene: 10. The length of the CDR3 is 14 residues. Per the germline V gene, CDR1 is MNHEY and CDR2 is SMNVEV (reference sequence). The CDR3 is CASSPKSGIPEQFF. The CDR3 coding sequence is TGTGCCAGCAGTCCAAAAAGCGGGATTCCTGAGCAGTTCTTC.

Only one count was recorded for this clonotype. The chain has TRBV4-1 and TRBJ2-7; 7 bases line up with TRBD2. Trimming at V came to 1 base and at J to 0 bases, leaving 6 bases not matched to a gene. The CDR3 totals 16 residues. The V gene's germline CDR1 is MGHRA and CDR2 YSYEKL. The CDR3 here is CASSQGLAESSYEQYF. CDR3 coding DNA: TGCGCCAGCAGCCAAGGACTAGCAGAAAGCTCCTACGAGCAGTACTTC.

This clonotype was observed many times. The chain carries TRBV7-2 and TRBJ2-7; D remains unclear. V was trimmed by 5 bases and J by 1 base, leaving 6 bases between them. This CDR3 is 12 amino acids long. Germline V lookup: CDR1 SGHTA, CDR2 FQGNSA. In nucleotides, the CDR3 is TGTGCCAGCAGCCCCCCATCCTACGAGCAGTACTTC. This codes for CASSPPSYEQYF.

J is TRBJ2-3 and V is TRBV20-1; no reliable D call. V was shortened by 5 bases and J by 2 bases, with 11 bases between the two germline ends. The CDR3 sequence is 13 residues long. The germline V gene has CDR1 DFQATT and CDR2 SNEGSKA (reference sequence). DNA for the CDR3: TGCAGTGCTCCCTTAATTGCCACAGATACGCAGTATTTT. This gives the protein CSAPLIATDTQYF.

In its sample, this clonotype was seen a few times. This chain links TRBV29-1 with TRBJ2-1, with D tentatively TRBD2 (6 bases). Looked up from germline, CDR1 is SQVTM and CDR2 is ANQGSEA. The CDR3 runs 17 residues. V gave up 1 base and J gave up 2 bases, with 18 bases separating them. The chain's CDR3 is CSVEGLATTNAYNEQFF. The CDR3 DNA is TGCAGCGTTGAAGGGCTAGCGACCACAAATGCCTACAATGAGCAGTTCTTC.

J is TRBJ2-5 and V is TRBV7-9; D may be TRBD1 or TRBD2 (5 bases each). There are 13 residues in the CDR3. Per germline, CDR1 SEHNR and CDR2 FQNEAQ (reference sequence). V lost 5 bases and J lost 2, with 9 bases in between. The CDR3 DNA reads TGTGCCAGCAGCGACAGCGGACAAGAGACCCAGTACTTC. Residues: CASSDSGQETQYF.

The V gene is TRBV14, the J gene TRBJ2-2, with D possibly matching TRBD2 (5 bases). Germline values: CDR1 SGHDN, CDR2 FVKESK. The ends were cut back, 0 bases at V and 2 bases at J, with 13 bases in the middle. The CDR3 extends over 17 amino acids. CDR3 region: CASSQERADPNTGELFF. CDR3 coding DNA: TGTGCCAGCAGCCAAGAGAGGGCGGACCCTAACACCGGGGAGCTGTTTTTT.

V and J are TRBV6-5 and TRBJ1-2, with a possible D match to TRBD1 (5 bases). The CDR3 consists of 15 residues. Trimming pared 2 bases from V and 0 bases from J, leaving 10 bases between. Germline lookup yields CDR1 MNHEY and CDR2 SVGAGI. CDR3 loop: CASSYGALANYGYTF. The DNA of the CDR3 is TGTGCCAGCAGTTACGGGGCATTGGCTAACTATGGCTACACCTTC.

This clonotype was counted many times. The gene calls are TRBV6-5 and TRBJ1-3; D possibly corresponds to TRBD1 (5 bases). The CDR3 contains 17 residues. The ends were cut back, 0 bases at V and 4 bases at J, with 16 bases in the middle. CDR1 is MNHEY, CDR2 SVGAGI, per germline. The CDR3 DNA sequence: TGTGCCAGCAGTTACTCGATATGGGACCCGAGAGGAAACACCATATATTTT. Translating gives CASSYSIWDPRGNTIYF.

The rearrangement joins TRBV4-2 to TRBJ1-6; D is undetermined. The CDR3 has 16 residues. The V gene's germline CDR1 is LGHNA and CDR2 YNFKEQ. V was pared by 0 bases and J by 5 bases, with 11 bases between. This CDR3 reads CASSQERGANNSPLHF. The CDR3 coding sequence is TGTGCCAGCAGCCAAGAGCGAGGTGCCAATAATTCACCCCTCCACTTT.

The V call is TRBV28, the J call TRBJ2-5; D is uncertain. Germline CDR1 reads MDHEN; CDR2 reads SYDVKM. V lost 5 bases and J 7 bases, leaving 14 bases between the germline ends. The CDR3 extends over 13 amino acids. CDR3 region: CASSLRQSGTQYF. CDR3 sequence (DNA): TGTGCCAGCAGTCTAAGACAATCGGGGACCCAGTACTTC.

The V gene is TRBV4-3, the J gene TRBJ2-2, with unresolved D. The CDR3 runs 14 residues. Germline CDR1 LGHNA, CDR2 YSLEER. The germline V and J ends were trimmed by 4 bases and 7 bases, with 13 bases remaining between them. In DNA, the CDR3 is TGCGCCAGCAGCCCGATACAGTCGGTCGGGGAGCTGTTTTTT. It is translated as CASSPIQSVGELFF.

This clonotype has at least ten counts. The rearrangement joins TRBV5-1 to TRBJ2-2; TRBD2 matches 10 bases. With V trimmed by 0 bases and J by 1 base, 6 bases remained unmatched. Germline-derived CDR1 and CDR2 are SGHRS and YFSETQ. This CDR3 region has 18 residues. CDR3 sequence (DNA): TGCGCCAGCAGCTTGGAAAGCGGGAGGGCCCGGAACACCGGGGAGCTGTTTTTT. It yields the protein CASSLESGRARNTGELFF. The complete variable domain, with remaining parts taken from reference TRBV5-1 and TRBJ2-2, reads KAGVTQTPRYLIKTRGQQVTLSCSPISGHRSVSWYQQTPGQGLQFLFEYFSETQRNKGNFPGRFSGRQFSNSRSEMNVSTLELGDSALYLCASSLESGRARNTGELFFGEGSRLTVL.

This clonotype was seen only a few times. The chain carries TRBV10-3 and TRBJ1-6, with a tentative D call TRBD1 (6 bases). Germline CDR1 and CDR2: ENHRY and SYGVKD. This CDR3 has 16 amino acids. Trimming pared 0 bases from V and 9 bases from J, leaving 15 bases between. The CDR3 protein is CAISESWDTGGSPLHF. CDR3 nucleotides: TGTGCCATCAGTGAGTCTTGGGACACCGGCGGTTCACCCCTCCACTTT.

In this sample, this clonotype turned up a few times. V and J are TRBV7-9 and TRBJ2-1, with no clear D. This CDR3 contains 12 residues. Per germline, CDR1 SEHNR and CDR2 FQNEAQ (reference sequence). V lost 5 bases and J 6 bases, leaving 8 bases between the germline ends. The CDR3 sequence: CASSRTFNEQFF. DNA for the CDR3: TGTGCCAGCAGCCGGACGTTCAATGAGCAGTTCTTC. The variable domain in full, with the rest retrieved from reference TRBV7-9 and TRBJ2-1, is DTGVSQNPRHKITKRGQNVTFRCDPISEHNRLYWYRQTLGQGPEFLTYFQNEAQLEKSRLLSDRFSAERPKGSFSTLEIQRTEQGDSAMYLCASSRTFNEQFFGPGTRLTVL.

This clonotype appeared a few times. This rearrangement joins TRBV7-9 to TRBJ1-1, with 7 bases aligning to TRBD1. V lost 0 bases, J lost 3 bases, and 7 bases stayed unmatched. CDR1 and CDR2 (germline): SEHNR, FQNEAQ (reference sequence). This CDR3 is 16 amino acids long. Here the CDR3 reads CASSLATGDWDTEAFF. In nucleotides, the CDR3 is TGTGCCAGCAGCTTAGCTACAGGGGATTGGGACACTGAAGCTTTCTTT.

This clonotype occurred a few times. The chain couples TRBV12-3 or TRBV12-4 to TRBJ1-2; TRBD1 matches at 7 bases. This CDR3 is 16 amino acids long. J was trimmed by 2 bases and V by 4 bases; bases with no gene match: 10. The chain's CDR3 is CASSWLGGGQNYGYTF. The CDR3 region has the DNA TGTGCCAGCAGTTGGTTGGGCGGGGGACAGAACTATGGCTACACCTTC.

The J gene is TRBJ2-2, the V gene TRBV5-5, with D perhaps being TRBD1 or TRBD2 (5 bases each). CDR3 size: 16 residues. The V gene's germline CDR1 is SGHKS and CDR2 YYEKEE (reference sequence). With 3 bases removed from V and 4 bases from J, the gap between germline ends came to 16 bases. CDR3: CASSSGRILTTGELFF. CDR3 in DNA: TGTGCCAGCAGCTCGGGACGGATACTTACCACCGGGGAGCTGTTTTTT.

A few counts support this clonotype. V is TRBV7-3 and J is TRBJ2-1, with 10 bases that match TRBD2. The length of the CDR3 is 15 residues. CDR1 SGHTA and CDR2 FQGTGA come from the germline V gene. The V segment lost 5 bases and the J segment 5 bases; nucleotides outside the gene matches: 6. The CDR3 DNA sequence: TGTGCCAGCAGCCTGGAGCGGGAGGGGGACAATGAGCAGTTCTTC. Encoded protein: CASSLEREGDNEQFF.

The genes are TRBV12-3 or TRBV12-4 and TRBJ2-2; 10 nucleotides align to TRBD2. The V and J ends lost 3 bases and 0 bases, in that order; junction bases with no gene match: 4. The CDR3 length is 17 residues. The CDR3: CASSFLAGGPNTGELFF. The CDR3 coding sequence is TGTGCCAGCAGTTTTTTAGCGGGGGGTCCGAACACCGGGGAGCTGTTTTTT.

The genes are TRBV5-6 and TRBJ2-1; 8 nucleotides agree with TRBD2. Trimming cost V 4 bases and J 5 bases; bases outside gene matches: 20. The CDR3 spans 19 residues. CDR1 SGHDT and CDR2 YYEEEE come from the germline V gene. The CDR3 bases are TGTGCCAGCAGCGCGGTAGCGACTAGCGTCCAGAGGGGTGACAATGAGCAGTTCTTC. Its translation is CASSAVATSVQRGDNEQFF.

V usage is TRBV12-3 or TRBV12-4 and J usage is TRBJ2-1, with D unclear. With 4 bases removed from V and 7 bases from J, the gap between germline ends came to 11 bases. There are 13 residues in the CDR3. The CDR3 nucleotides read TGTGCCAGCAGTTCTGTCCCCCTGAATGAGCAGTTCTTC. It codes for CASSSVPLNEQFF.

The V gene is TRBV11-2, the J gene TRBJ2-3, with 10 bases fitting TRBD2. Trimming removed 2 bases from V and 0 bases from J; junction bases left unmatched: 2. This CDR3 is 16 amino acids long. Germline V gene lookup returns CDR1 SGHAT and CDR2 FQNNGV. The CDR3 is CASSLQTSGSTDTQYF. For the CDR3, the DNA is TGTGCCAGCAGCTTACAGACTAGCGGGAGCACAGATACGCAGTATTTT.